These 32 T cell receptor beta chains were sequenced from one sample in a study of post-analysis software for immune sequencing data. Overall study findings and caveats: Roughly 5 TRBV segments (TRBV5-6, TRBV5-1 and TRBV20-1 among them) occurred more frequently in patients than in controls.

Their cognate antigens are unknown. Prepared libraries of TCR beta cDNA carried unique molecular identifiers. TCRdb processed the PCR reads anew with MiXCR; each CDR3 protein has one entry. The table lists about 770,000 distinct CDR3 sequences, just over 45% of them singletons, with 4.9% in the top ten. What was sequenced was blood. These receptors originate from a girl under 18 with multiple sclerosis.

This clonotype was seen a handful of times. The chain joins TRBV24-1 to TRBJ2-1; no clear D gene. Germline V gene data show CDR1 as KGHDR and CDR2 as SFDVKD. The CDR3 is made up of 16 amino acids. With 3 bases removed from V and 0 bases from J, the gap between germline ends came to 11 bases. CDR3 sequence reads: CATSDARKLSYNEQFF. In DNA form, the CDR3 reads TGTGCCACCAGTGATGCGAGGAAACTCTCCTACAATGAGCAGTTCTTC.

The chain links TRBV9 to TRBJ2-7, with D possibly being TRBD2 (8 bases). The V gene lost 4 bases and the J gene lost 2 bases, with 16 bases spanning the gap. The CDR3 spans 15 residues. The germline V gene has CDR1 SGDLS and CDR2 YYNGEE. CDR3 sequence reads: CASSPGGDSPYEQYF. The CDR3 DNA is TGTGCCAGCAGCCCGGGGGGGGACAGCCCCTACGAGCAGTACTTC.

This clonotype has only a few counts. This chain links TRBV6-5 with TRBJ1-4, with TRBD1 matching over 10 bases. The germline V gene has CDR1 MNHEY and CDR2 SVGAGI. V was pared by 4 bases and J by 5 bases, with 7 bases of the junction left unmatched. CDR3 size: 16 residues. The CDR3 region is CASSSGTGVWNEKLFF. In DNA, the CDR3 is TGTGCCAGCAGTTCCGGGACAGGGGTTTGGAATGAAAAACTGTTTTTT.

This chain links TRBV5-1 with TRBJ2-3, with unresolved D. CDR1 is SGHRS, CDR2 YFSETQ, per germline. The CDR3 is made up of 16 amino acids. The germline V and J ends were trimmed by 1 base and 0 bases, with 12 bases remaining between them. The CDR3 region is CASSLRRQPSTDTQYF. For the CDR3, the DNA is TGCGCCAGCAGCTTGAGGCGGCAACCTAGCACAGATACGCAGTATTTT.

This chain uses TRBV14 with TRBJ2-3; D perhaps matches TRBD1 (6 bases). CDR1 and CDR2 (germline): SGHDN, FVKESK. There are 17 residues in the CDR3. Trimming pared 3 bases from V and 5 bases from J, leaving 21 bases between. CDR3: CASSQTDRDTRGDTQYF. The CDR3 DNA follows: TGTGCCAGCAGCCAGACGGACAGAGATACCCGGGGAGATACGCAGTATTTT. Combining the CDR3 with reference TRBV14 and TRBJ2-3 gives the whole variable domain EAGVTQFPSHSVIEKGQTVTLRCDPISGHDNLYWYRRVMGKEIKFLLHFVKESKQDESGMPNNRFLAERTGGTYSTLKVQPAELEDSGVYFCASSQTDRDTRGDTQYFGPGTRLTVL.

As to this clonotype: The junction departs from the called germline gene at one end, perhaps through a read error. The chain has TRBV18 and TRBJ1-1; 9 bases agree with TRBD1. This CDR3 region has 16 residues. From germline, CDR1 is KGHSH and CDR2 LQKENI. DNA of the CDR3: TGTGCCAGCTCACCCGTCCCGGGACAGGGCAACACTGAAACTTTCTTT. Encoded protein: CASSPVPGQGNTETFF.

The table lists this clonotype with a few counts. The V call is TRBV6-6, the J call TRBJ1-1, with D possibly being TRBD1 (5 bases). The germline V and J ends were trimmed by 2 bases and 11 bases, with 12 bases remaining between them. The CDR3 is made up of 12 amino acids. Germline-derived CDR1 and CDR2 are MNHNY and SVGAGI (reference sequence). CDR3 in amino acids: CASSYRDDTAFF. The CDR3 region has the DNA TGTGCCAGCAGTTACCGGGACGACACCGCTTTCTTT.

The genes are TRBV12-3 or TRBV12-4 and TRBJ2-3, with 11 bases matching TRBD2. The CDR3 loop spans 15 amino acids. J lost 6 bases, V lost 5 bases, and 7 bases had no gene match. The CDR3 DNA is TGTGCCAGCAGTCCTTCTAGCGGGAGGAGGGATACGCAGTATTTT. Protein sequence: CASSPSSGRRDTQYF.

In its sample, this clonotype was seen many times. CDR3 loop: CASSLPTWYGNTEAFF. The DNA for the CDR3 is TGTGCCAGCAGCTTACCGACGTGGTATGGGAACACTGAAGCTTTCTTT. The V call is TRBV5-6, the J call TRBJ1-1; D uncertain. CDR1 is SGHDT and CDR2 is YYEEEE in the germline V gene. Trimming left V 2 bases short and J 1 base short, with 15 bases between. The CDR3 consists of 16 residues.

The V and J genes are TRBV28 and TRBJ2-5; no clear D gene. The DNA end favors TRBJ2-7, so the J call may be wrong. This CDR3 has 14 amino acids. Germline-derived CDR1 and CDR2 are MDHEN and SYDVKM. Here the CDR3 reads CASSLLRHLGEQYF. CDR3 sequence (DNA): TGTGCCAGCAGTTTATTGAGGCACCTTGGCGAGCAGTACTTC.

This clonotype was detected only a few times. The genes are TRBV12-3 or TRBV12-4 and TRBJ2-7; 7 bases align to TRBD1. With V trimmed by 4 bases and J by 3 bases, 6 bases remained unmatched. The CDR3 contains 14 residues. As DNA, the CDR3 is TGTGCCAGCAGTTACAGGGGAGATCTCTACGAGCAGTACTTC. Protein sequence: CASSYRGDLYEQYF.

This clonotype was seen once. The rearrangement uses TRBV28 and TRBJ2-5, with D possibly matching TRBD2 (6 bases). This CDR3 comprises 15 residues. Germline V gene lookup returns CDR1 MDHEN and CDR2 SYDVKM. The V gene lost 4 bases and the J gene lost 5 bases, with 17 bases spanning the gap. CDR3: CASSSSGERRETQYF. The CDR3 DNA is TGTGCCAGCAGTTCCTCGGGGGAGAGAAGGGAGACCCAGTACTTC.

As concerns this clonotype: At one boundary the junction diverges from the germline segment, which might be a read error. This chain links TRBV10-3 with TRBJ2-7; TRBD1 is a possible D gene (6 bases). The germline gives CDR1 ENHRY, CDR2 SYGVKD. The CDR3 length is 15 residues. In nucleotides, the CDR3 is TGTACCATCAGTGAGTCGGGGTGGACAGCGGCCGAGCAGTACTTC. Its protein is CTISESGWTAAEQYF.

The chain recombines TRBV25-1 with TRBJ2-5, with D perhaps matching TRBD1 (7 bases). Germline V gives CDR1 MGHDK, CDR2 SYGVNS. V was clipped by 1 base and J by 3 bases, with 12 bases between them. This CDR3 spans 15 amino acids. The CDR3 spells CASSELTGRKETQYF. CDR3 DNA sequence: TGTGCCAGCAGTGAATTGACAGGGAGGAAAGAGACCCAGTACTTC.

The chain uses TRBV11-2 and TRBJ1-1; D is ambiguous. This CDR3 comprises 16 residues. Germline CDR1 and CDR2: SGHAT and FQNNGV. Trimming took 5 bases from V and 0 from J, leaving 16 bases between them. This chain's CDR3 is CASSIYVGDMNTEAFF. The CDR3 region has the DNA TGTGCCAGCAGCATTTATGTCGGCGACATGAACACTGAAGCTTTCTTT.

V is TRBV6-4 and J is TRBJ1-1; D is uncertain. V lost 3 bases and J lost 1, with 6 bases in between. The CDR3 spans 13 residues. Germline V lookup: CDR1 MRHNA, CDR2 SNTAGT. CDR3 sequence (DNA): TGTGCCAGCAGTGAGTCCGAGAACACTGAAGCTTTCTTT. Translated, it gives CASSESENTEAFF.

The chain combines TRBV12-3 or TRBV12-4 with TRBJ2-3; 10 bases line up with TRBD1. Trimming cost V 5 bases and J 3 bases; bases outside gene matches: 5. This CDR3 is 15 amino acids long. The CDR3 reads CASSKTGGGTDTQYF. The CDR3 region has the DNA TGTGCCAGCAGTAAGACAGGGGGCGGAACAGATACGCAGTATTTT.

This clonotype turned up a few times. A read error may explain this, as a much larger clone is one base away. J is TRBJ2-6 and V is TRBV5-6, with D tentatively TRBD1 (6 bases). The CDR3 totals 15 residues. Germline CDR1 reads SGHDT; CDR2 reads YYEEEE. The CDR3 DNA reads TGTGCCAGCAGCAGGCAGGGGTCAGGGGCCAGCGTCCTGACTTTC. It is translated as CASSRQGSGASVLTF.

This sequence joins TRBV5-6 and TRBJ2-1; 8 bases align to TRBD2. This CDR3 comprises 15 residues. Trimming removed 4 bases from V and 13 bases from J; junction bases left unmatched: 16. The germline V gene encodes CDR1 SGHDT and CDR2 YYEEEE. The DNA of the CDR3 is TGTGCCAGCAGCATGAGCGGGAGTAGTCAAGAGACCCAGTTCTTC. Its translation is CASSMSGSSQETQFF. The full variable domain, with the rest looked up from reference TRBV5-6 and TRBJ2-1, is DAGVTQSPTHLIKTRGQQVTLRCSPKSGHDTVSWYQQALGQGPQFIFQYYEEEERQRGNFPDRFSGHQFPNYSSELNVNALLLGDSALYLCASSMSGSSQETQFFGPGTRLTVL.

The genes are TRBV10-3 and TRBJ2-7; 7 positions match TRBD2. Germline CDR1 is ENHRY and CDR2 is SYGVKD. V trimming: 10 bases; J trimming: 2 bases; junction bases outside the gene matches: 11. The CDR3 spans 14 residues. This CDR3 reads CATRWGGGPYEQYF. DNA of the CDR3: TGTGCCACCCGGTGGGGGGGAGGACCCTACGAGCAGTACTTC.

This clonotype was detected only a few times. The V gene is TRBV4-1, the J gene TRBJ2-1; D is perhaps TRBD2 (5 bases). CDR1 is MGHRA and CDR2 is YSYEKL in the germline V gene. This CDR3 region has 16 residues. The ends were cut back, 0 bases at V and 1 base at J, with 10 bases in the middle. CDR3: CASSQDRGGSYNEQFF. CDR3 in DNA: TGCGCCAGCAGCCAAGATCGAGGAGGTTCCTACAATGAGCAGTTCTTC.

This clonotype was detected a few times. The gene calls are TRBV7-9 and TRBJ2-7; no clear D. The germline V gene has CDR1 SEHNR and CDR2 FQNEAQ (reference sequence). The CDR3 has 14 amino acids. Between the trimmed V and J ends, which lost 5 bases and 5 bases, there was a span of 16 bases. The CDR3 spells CASSPPGFGDEQYF. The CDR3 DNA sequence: TGTGCCAGCAGCCCCCCGGGCTTCGGTGACGAGCAGTACTTC.

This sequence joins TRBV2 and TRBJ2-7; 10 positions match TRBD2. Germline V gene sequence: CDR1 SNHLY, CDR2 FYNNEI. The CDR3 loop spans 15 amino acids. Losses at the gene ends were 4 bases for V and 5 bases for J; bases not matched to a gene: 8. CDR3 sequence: CASSVRAGGNDEQYF. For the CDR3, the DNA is TGTGCCAGCAGTGTCAGAGCGGGAGGGAATGACGAGCAGTACTTC.

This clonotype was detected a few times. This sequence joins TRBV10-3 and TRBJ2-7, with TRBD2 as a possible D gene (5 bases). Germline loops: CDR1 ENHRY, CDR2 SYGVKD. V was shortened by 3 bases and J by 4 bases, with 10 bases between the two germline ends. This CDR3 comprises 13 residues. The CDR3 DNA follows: TGTGCCATCAGTGAAGGACTTCCTTACGAGCAGTACTTC. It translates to CAISEGLPYEQYF.

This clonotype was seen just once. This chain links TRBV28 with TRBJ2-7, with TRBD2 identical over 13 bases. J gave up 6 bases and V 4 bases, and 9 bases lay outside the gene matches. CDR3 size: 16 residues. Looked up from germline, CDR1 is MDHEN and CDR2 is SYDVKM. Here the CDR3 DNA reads TGTGCCAGCAGTTCCTTCGGACTAGCGGGGGACTGCGAGCAGTACTTC. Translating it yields CASSSFGLAGDCEQYF.

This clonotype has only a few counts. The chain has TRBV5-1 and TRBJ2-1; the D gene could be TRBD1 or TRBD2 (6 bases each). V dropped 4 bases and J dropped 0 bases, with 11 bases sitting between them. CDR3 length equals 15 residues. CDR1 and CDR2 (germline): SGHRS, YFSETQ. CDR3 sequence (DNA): TGCGCCAGCAGCGAGGGGGGTCTCTCCTACAATGAGCAGTTCTTC. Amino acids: CASSEGGLSYNEQFF. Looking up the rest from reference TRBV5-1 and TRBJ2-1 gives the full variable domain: KAGVTQTPRYLIKTRGQQVTLSCSPISGHRSVSWYQQTPGQGLQFLFEYFSETQRNKGNFPGRFSGRQFSNSRSEMNVSTLELGDSALYLCASSEGGLSYNEQFFGPGTRLTVL.

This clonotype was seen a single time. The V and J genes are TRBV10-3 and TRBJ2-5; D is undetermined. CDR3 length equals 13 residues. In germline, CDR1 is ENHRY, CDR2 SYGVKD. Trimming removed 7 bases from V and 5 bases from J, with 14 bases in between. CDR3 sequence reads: CAINTDVEETQYF. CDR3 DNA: TGTGCCATCAACACAGACGTCGAGGAGACCCAGTACTTC.

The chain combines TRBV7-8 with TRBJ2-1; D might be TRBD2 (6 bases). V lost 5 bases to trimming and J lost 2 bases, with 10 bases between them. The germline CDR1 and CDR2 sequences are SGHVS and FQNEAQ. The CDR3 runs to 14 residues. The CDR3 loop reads CASSPRTTYNEQFF. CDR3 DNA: TGTGCCAGCAGCCCCCGGACTACCTACAATGAGCAGTTCTTC.

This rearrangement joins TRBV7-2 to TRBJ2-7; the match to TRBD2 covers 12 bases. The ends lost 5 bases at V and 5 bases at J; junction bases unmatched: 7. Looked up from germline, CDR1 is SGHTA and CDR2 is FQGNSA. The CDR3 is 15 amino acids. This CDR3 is CASSRTGLAGNEQYF. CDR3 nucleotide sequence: TGTGCCAGCAGCCGAACGGGACTAGCGGGCAACGAGCAGTACTTC.

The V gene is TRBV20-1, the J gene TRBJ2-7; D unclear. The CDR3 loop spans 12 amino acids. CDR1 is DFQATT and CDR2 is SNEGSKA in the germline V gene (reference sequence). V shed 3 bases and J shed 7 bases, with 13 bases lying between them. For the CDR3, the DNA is TGCAGTGCTAGTACGGTGAGCAATGAGCAGTACTTC. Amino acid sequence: CSASTVSNEQYF.

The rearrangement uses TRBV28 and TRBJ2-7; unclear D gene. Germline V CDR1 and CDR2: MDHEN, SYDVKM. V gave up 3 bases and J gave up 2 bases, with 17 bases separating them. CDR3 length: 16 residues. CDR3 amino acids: CASSLAPRLIAYEQYF. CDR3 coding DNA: TGTGCCAGCAGTTTGGCCCCCCGACTGATTGCCTACGAGCAGTACTTC. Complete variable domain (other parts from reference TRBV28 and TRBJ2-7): DVKVTQSSRYLVKRTGEKVFLECVQDMDHENMFWYRQDPGLGLRLIYFSYDVKMKEKGDIPEGYSVSREKKERFSLILESASTNQTSMYLCASSLAPRLIAYEQYFGPGTRLTVT.

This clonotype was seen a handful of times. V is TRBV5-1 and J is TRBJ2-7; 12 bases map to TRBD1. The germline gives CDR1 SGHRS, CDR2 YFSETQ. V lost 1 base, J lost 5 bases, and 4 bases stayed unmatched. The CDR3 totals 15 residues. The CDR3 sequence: CASSLMGQGANEQYF. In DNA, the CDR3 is TGCGCCAGCAGCTTGATGGGACAGGGGGCAAACGAGCAGTACTTC.